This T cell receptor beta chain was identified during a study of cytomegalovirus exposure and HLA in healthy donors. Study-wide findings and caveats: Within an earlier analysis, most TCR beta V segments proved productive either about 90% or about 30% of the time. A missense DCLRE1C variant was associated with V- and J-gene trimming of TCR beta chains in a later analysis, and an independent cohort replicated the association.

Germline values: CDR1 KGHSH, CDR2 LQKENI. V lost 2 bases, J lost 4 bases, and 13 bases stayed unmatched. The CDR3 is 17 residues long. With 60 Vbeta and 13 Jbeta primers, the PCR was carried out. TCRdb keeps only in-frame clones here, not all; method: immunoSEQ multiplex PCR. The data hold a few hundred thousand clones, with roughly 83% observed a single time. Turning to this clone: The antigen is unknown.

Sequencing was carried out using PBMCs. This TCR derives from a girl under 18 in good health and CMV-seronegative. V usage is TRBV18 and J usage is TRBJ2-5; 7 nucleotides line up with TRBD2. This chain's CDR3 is CASSPFPVAGVGETQYF. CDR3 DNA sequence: TGTGCCAGCTCACCATTTCCGGTAGCGGGTGTTGGAGAGACCCAGTACTTC.